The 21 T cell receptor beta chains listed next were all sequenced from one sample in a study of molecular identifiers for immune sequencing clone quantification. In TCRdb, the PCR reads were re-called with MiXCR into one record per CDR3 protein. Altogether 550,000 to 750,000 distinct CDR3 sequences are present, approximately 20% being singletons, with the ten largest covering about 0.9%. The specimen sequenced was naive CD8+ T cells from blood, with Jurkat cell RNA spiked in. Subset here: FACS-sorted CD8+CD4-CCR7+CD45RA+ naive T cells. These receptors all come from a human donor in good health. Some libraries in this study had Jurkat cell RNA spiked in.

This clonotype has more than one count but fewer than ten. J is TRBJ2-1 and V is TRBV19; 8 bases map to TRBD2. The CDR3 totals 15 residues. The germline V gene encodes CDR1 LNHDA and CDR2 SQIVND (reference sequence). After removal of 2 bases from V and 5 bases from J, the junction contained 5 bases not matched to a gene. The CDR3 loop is CASSIMSGGDNEQFF. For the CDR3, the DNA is TGTGCCAGTAGTATAATGTCGGGAGGGGACAATGAGCAGTTCTTC.

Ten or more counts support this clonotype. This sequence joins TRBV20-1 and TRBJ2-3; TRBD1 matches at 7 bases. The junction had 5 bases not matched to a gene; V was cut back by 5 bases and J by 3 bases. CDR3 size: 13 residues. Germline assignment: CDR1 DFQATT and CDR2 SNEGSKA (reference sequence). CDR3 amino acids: CSAPRGWTDTQYF. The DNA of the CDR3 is TGCAGTGCTCCCAGGGGGTGGACAGATACGCAGTATTTT.

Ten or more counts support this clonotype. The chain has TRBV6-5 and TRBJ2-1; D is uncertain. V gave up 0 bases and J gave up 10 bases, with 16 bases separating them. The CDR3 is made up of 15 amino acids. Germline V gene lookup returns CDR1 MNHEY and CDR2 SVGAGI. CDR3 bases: TGTGCCAGCAGTTACTCACTGACAAATCCCCCCGAGCAGTTCTTC. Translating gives CASSYSLTNPPEQFF.

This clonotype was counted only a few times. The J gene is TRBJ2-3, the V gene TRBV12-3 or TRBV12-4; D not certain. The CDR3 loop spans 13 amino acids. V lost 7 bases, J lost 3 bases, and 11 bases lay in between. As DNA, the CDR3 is TGTGCCAGCACCATCCTTACAACAGATACGCAGTATTTT. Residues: CASTILTTDTQYF.

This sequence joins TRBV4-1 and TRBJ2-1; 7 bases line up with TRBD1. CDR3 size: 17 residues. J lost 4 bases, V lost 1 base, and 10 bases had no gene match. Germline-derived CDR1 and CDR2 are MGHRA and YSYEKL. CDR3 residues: CASSQGNTGTAYNEQFF. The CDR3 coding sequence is TGCGCCAGCAGCCAAGGGAACACCGGGACAGCTTACAATGAGCAGTTCTTC.

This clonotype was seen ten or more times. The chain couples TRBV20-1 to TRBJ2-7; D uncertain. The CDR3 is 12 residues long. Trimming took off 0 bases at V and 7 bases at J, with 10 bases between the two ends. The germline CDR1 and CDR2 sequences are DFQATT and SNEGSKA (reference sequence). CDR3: CSARDSTGEQYF. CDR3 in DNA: TGCAGTGCTAGAGATTCCACCGGGGAGCAGTACTTC.

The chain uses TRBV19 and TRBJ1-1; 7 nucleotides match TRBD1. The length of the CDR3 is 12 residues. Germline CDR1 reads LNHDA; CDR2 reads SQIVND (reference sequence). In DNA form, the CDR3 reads TGTGGATCAGGGGGGGTTGACACTGAAGCTTTCTTT. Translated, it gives CGSGGVDTEAFF.

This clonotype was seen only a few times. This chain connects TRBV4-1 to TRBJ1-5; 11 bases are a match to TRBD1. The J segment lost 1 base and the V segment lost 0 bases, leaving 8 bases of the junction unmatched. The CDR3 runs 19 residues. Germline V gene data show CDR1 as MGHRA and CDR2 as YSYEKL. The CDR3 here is CASSQDRRTGGRSNQPQHF. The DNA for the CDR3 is TGCGCCAGCAGCCAAGATCGGAGGACAGGGGGCAGGAGCAATCAGCCCCAGCATTTT.

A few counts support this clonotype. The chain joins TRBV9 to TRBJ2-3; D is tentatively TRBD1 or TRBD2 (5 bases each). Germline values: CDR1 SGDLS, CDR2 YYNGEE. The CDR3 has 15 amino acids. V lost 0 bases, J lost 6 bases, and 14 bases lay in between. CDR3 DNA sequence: TGTGCCAGCAGCGTAGATACCAGCGAGGGGGATACGCAGTATTTT. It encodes CASSVDTSEGDTQYF.

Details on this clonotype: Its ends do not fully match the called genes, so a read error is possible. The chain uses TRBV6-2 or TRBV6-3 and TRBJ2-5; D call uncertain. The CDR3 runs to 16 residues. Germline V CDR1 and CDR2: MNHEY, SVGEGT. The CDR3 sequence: CANSYSVPFPQETQYF. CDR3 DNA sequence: TGTGCCAACAGTTACTCGGTCCCCTTCCCCCAAGAGACCCAGTACTTC.

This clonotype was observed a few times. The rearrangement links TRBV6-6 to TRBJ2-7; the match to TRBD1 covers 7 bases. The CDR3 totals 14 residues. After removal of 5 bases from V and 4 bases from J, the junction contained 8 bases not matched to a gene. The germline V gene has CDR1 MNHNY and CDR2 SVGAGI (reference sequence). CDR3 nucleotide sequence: TGTGCCAGCAGTGTAGAGACAGGGTTTTACGAGCAGTACTTC. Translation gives CASSVETGFYEQYF.

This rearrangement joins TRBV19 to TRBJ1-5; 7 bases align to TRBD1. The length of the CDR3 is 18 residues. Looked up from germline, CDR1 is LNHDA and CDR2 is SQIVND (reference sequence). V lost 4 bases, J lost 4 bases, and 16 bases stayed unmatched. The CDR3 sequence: CASSTPDRSRQGNQPQHF. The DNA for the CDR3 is TGTGCCAGTAGTACCCCGGACAGGTCAAGACAGGGAAATCAGCCCCAGCATTTT.

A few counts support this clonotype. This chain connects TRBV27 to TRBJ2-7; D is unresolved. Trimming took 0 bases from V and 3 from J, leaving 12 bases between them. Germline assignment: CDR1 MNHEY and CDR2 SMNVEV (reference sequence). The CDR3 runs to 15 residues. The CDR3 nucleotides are TGTGCCAGCAGTTTATCAGGAGTGTTGGGCTACGAGCAGTACTTC. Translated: CASSLSGVLGYEQYF.

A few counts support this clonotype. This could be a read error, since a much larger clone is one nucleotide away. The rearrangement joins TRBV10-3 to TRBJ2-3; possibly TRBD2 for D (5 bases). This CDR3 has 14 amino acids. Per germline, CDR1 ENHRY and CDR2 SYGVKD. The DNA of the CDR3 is TGTGCCTTCAGTGACCAGGAGGAGGCAGATACGCAGTATTTT. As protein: CAFSDQEEADTQYF.

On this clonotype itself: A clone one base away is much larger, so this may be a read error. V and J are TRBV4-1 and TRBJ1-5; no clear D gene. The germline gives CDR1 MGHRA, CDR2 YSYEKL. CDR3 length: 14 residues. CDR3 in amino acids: CASSQGHSSQLQHF. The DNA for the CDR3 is TGCGCCAGCAGCCAAGGGCATTCCAGTCAGCTCCAGCATTTT.

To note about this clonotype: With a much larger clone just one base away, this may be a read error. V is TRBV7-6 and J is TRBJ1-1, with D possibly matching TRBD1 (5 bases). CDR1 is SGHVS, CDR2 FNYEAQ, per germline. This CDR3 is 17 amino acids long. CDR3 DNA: TGTGCCGGCAGCTTAGAACAGGCGGGAGCCCCGAACACTGAAGCTTTCTTT. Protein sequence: CAGSLEQAGAPNTEAFF.

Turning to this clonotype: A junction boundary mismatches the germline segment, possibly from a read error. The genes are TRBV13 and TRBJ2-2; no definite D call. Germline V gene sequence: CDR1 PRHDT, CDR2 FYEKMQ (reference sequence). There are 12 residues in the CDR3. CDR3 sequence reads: CASGLGMGELFF. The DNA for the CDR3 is TGTGCCAGCGGCTTAGGAATGGGGGAGCTGTTTTTT.

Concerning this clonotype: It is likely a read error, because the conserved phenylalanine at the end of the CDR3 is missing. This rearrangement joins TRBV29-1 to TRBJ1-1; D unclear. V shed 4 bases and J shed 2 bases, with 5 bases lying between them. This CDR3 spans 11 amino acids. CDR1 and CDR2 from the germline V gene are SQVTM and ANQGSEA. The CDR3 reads CSVVGNTEAFL. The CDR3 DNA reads TGCAGCGTTGTGGGAAACACTGAAGCTTTCCTT.

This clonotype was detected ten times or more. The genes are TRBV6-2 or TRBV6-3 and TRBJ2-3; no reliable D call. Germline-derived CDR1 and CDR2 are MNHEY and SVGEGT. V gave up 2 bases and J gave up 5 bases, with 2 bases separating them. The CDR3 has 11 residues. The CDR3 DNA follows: TGTGCCAGCAGTTACGTAGATACGCAGTATTTT. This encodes CASSYVDTQYF.

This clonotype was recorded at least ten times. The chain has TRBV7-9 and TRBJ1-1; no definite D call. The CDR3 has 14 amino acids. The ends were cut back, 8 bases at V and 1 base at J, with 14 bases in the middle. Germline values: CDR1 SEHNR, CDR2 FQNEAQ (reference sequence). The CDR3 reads CASLGGSWNTEAFF. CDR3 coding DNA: TGTGCCAGCCTCGGAGGATCCTGGAACACTGAAGCTTTCTTT.

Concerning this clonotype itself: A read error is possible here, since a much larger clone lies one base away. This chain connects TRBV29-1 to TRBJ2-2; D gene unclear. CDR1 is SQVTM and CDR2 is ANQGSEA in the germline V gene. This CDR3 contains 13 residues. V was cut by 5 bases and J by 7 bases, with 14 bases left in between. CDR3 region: CSVRVGIGGELFF. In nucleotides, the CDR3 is TGCAGCGTTAGGGTAGGGATCGGCGGGGAGCTGTTTTTT.